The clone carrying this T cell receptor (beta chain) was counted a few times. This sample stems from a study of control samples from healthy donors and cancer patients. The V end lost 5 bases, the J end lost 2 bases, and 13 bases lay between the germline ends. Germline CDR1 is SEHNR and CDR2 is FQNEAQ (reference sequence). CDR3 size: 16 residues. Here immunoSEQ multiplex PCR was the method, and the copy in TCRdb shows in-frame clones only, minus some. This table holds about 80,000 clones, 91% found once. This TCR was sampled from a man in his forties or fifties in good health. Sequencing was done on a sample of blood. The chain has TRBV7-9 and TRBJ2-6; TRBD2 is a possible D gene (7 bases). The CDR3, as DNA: TGTGCCAGCAGCCGGTCGGGGGGCCCTGGGGCCAACGTCCTGACTTTC. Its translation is CASSRSGGPGANVLTF.